This T cell receptor beta chain was recovered during a study of T cells in Graves' hyperthyroidism and ophthalmopathy. General study findings and limits: The blood repertoire included most of the expanded thyroid clonotypes above 0.001. Ophthalmopathy was separated from stable hyperthyroidism by a 13 V-J model.

Clinical symptoms, serum thyroxine and TRAb, thyroid ultrasound and orbital computed tomography together formed the diagnostic basis. V lost 0 bases and J 6 bases, leaving 14 bases between the germline ends. The CDR3 loop spans 15 amino acids. The germline CDR1 and CDR2 sequences are LNHNV and YYDKDF (reference sequence). There are a few counts of this clonotype. Its target is not known. Authors of the study amplified TCR beta CDR3 regions from RNA transcripts. The HTBI primer set served for first-round RT-PCR of the TCR CDR3. MiXCR was run by TCRdb on the multiplex PCR reads, yielding one entry per CDR3 protein. The sample has 600,000 or so distinct CDR3 sequences; more than 45% are singletons.

The TCR was taken from a woman in her late teens or twenties with Graves' hyperthyroidism. Material for sequencing was peripheral blood or thyroid tissue (not recorded which). The chain joins TRBV15 to TRBJ1-1, with no clear D. The CDR3 DNA is TGTGCCACCAGCAGAGATGGCGACAATTACTCTGAAGCTTTCTTT. Amino acid sequence: CATSRDGDNYSEAFF.